The rows below give T cell receptor beta chains drawn from one sample of a study of Ad26.COV2.S vaccination and SARS-CoV-2 variants. The protocol was immunoSEQ multiplex PCR, while the TCRdb copy is restricted to in-frame clones and leaves out a portion. The data contain under 150,000 clones, 86% of them singletons. The sample consisted of peripheral blood, taken after recovery from COVID-19. These receptors were taken from a human donor who had recovered from COVID-19. CDR3s include the opening cysteine and the closing phenylalanine or tryptophan. The D gene is left open where the match is weak. Not all rows give a size; the values are once, few, many and, for expanded clones, a class.

D gene: -; J gene: TRBJ2-5; V gene: TRBV7-8; clone size: -; CDR3 DNA: TGTGCCAGCAGCTTTGAAGGGGAAGAGACCCAGTACTTC; CDR3 protein: CASSFEGEETQYF
D gene: -; J gene: TRBJ2-3; V gene: TRBV30; clone size: -; CDR3 DNA: TGTGCCTGGGACCGCACAGATACGCAGTATTTT; CDR3 protein: CAWDRTDTQYF
D gene: TRBD1; J gene: TRBJ1-4; V gene: TRBV13; clone size: once; CDR3 DNA: TGTGCCAGTTCCCGGGACAGGGACGAAAAACTGTTTTTT; CDR3 protein: CASSRDRDEKLFF
D gene: -; J gene: TRBJ1-5; V gene: TRBV6-1; clone size: -; CDR3 DNA: TGTGCCAGCAGTGAAGAGGGGGGGCACAGGGATTCTGTGGGGCAGCCCCAGCATTTT; CDR3 protein: CASSEEGGHRDSVGQPQHF
D gene: -; J gene: TRBJ1-2; V gene: TRBV19; clone size: few; CDR3 DNA: TGTGCCAGCGGGAGGCAGGGCATCTTGGGAGGCTACACCTTC; CDR3 protein: CASGRQGILGGYTF
D gene: TRBD2; J gene: TRBJ2-5; V gene: TRBV20-1; clone size: -; CDR3 DNA: TGCAGTGCTAGTCCCATGACTAGCGGGTCCCGAGGGACCCAGTACTTC; CDR3 protein: CSASPMTSGSRGTQYF
D gene: -; J gene: TRBJ2-5; V gene: TRBV19; clone size: -; CDR3 DNA: TGTGCCAGTAATCAAGGGGGGCCTCAAGAGACCCAGTACTTC; CDR3 protein: CASNQGGPQETQYF
D gene: -; J gene: TRBJ2-5; V gene: TRBV4-3; clone size: -; CDR3 DNA: TGCGCCAGCAGTCCCCGGGCCTCCGGCGGGGAGACCCAGTACTTC; CDR3 protein: CASSPRASGGETQYF
D gene: -; J gene: TRBJ2-7; V gene: TRBV6-4; clone size: -; CDR3 DNA: TGTGCTCCAGCTCCTTACTACGAGCAGTACTTC; CDR3 protein: CAPAPYYEQYF
D gene: -; J gene: TRBJ2-1; V gene: TRBV5-4; clone size: -; CDR3 DNA: TGTGCCAGCAGCTTGGCAAGTCGGGGTAATATTCCGAATGAGCAGTTCTTC; CDR3 protein: CASSLASRGNIPNEQFF
D gene: -; J gene: TRBJ1-5; V gene: TRBV2; clone size: once; CDR3 DNA: TGTGCCAGCAGCGCCTCCCTAAGCAATCAGCCCCAGCATTTT; CDR3 protein: CASSASLSNQPQHF
D gene: TRBD2; J gene: TRBJ2-5; V gene: TRBV28; clone size: -; CDR3 DNA: TGTGCCAGCAGTTCCCCAGAGAGTGGTAGCGGGGGGATCGGTGTGGCCCAGTACTTC; CDR3 protein: CASSSPESGSGGIGVAQYF
D gene: -; J gene: TRBJ1-3; V gene: TRBV6-6; clone size: -; CDR3 DNA: TGTGCCAGCAGTCTCCAGGGGAGCACCATATATTTT; CDR3 protein: CASSLQGSTIYF
D gene: TRBD1; J gene: TRBJ1-4; V gene: TRBV28; clone size: -; CDR3 DNA: TGTGCCAGCAGTCTTGTGACAGGGCGGGGGGAAAAACTGTTTTTT; CDR3 protein: CASSLVTGRGEKLFF
D gene: -; J gene: TRBJ1-2; V gene: TRBV27; clone size: -; CDR3 DNA: TGTGCCAGCAGTTTCACCGGGGGTTACTATGGCTACACCTTC; CDR3 protein: CASSFTGGYYGYTF
D gene: -; J gene: TRBJ2-2; V gene: TRBV3-1/TRBV3-2; clone size: -; CDR3 DNA: TGTGCCAGCAGCCAAGTTGACACCGGGGAGCTGTTTTTT; CDR3 protein: CASSQVDTGELFF
D gene: -; J gene: TRBJ1-1; V gene: TRBV28; clone size: -; CDR3 DNA: TGTGCCATAAGGGGGGGGACTGTTGAAGCTTTCTTT; CDR3 protein: CAIRGGTVEAFF
D gene: TRBD1; J gene: TRBJ1-2; V gene: TRBV6-1; clone size: -; CDR3 DNA: TGTGCCAGCAGTGAACAGGGGGCCCAGTCCGACTACACCTTC; CDR3 protein: CASSEQGAQSDYTF
D gene: TRBD2; J gene: TRBJ2-1; V gene: TRBV9; clone size: -; CDR3 DNA: TGTGCCAGCAGCGTAGTAAGTCTAGCGGGGGGGTACTCCTACAATGAGCAGTTCTTC; CDR3 protein: CASSVVSLAGGYSYNEQFF
D gene: -; J gene: TRBJ2-1; V gene: TRBV6-2/TRBV6-3; clone size: -; CDR3 DNA: TGTGCCAGCAGTTACGGGCCATTCGGGGTCGTAGGAAATGAGCAGTTCTTC; CDR3 protein: CASSYGPFGVVGNEQFF
D gene: -; J gene: TRBJ2-2; V gene: TRBV7-6; clone size: -; CDR3 DNA: TGTGCCAGCAGCTTAGCGTTGGGGGCGGCCGGGGAGCTGTTTTTT; CDR3 protein: CASSLALGAAGELFF
D gene: -; J gene: TRBJ1-3; V gene: TRBV7-8; clone size: -; CDR3 DNA: TGTGCCAGCAGCGCCACCCGGACCCCCGAAGTTTGGAGCACCATATATTTT; CDR3 protein: CASSATRTPEVWSTIYF
D gene: TRBD1; J gene: TRBJ1-5; V gene: TRBV6-5; clone size: -; CDR3 DNA: TGTGCCAGCAGTTCGGGACAGGGGGAGAATCAGCCCCAGCATTTT; CDR3 protein: CASSSGQGENQPQHF
D gene: -; J gene: TRBJ2-7; V gene: TRBV30; clone size: -; CDR3 DNA: TGTGCCTGGAGTGTGACAGGCTACGAGCAGTACTTC; CDR3 protein: CAWSVTGYEQYF
D gene: -; J gene: TRBJ1-1; V gene: TRBV5-1; clone size: -; CDR3 DNA: TGCGCCAGCAGCTTGGACAGCTACACTGAAGCTTTCTTT; CDR3 protein: CASSLDSYTEAFF
D gene: -; J gene: TRBJ2-2; V gene: TRBV4-3; clone size: few; CDR3 DNA: TGCGCCAGCAGCCAAGATGTACAGGGGGAGCTGTTTTTT; CDR3 protein: CASSQDVQGELFF
D gene: -; J gene: TRBJ2-7; V gene: TRBV29-1; clone size: -; CDR3 DNA: TGCAGCGTTGGAGATGTTACCTACGAGCAGTACTTC; CDR3 protein: CSVGDVTYEQYF
D gene: -; J gene: TRBJ1-3; V gene: TRBV19; clone size: -; CDR3 DNA: TGTGCCAGTAGTCCCCAGGGAAACACCATATATTTT; CDR3 protein: CASSPQGNTIYF
D gene: -; J gene: TRBJ2-2; V gene: TRBV28; clone size: -; CDR3 DNA: TGTGCCAGCAGTTTTTGGACAGTAAGGAACACCGGGGAGCTGTTTTTT; CDR3 protein: CASSFWTVRNTGELFF
D gene: -; J gene: TRBJ2-1; V gene: TRBV15; clone size: -; CDR3 DNA: TGTGCCACCAGCAGAGATCATACGGGGGAGCAGTTCTTC; CDR3 protein: CATSRDHTGEQFF
D gene: TRBD1; J gene: TRBJ1-2; V gene: TRBV2; clone size: -; CDR3 DNA: TGTGCCAGCAGACCGGGACAGGGGGCCGATGGCTACACCTTC; CDR3 protein: CASRPGQGADGYTF